This is a list of T cell receptor beta chains from one sample in a study of Graves' ophthalmopathy and Graves' hyperthyroidism. Each CDR3 protein gets one entry after TCRdb re-called the multiplex PCR reads with MiXCR. The data show 500,000 to 600,000 distinct CDR3 sequences, less than 45% seen once. Sequencing was performed on peripheral blood or thyroid tissue (not recorded which). The source is an adult man with Graves' hyperthyroidism. The CDR3 runs from the conserved cysteine through the conserved F or W. The D gene is left open where the match is weak. Only some rows state a clone size, as once, few, many or a class for expanded clones.

clone_size d_call j_call v_call cdr3_aa cdr3_nt
. TRBD2 TRBJ2-7 TRBV20-1 CSARDPSGGLAYEQYF TGCAGTGCTAGAGACCCTAGCGGTGGACTAGCCTACGAGCAGTACTTC
once . TRBJ1-1 TRBV2 CASRVGGNGVTEAFF TGTGCCAGCAGAGTGGGAGGGAATGGAGTCACTGAAGCTTTCTTT
once . TRBJ2-5 TRBV7-9 CASSSTEGGTQYF TGTGCCAGCAGCTCCACGGAGGGGGGGACCCAGTACTTC
many TRBD1 TRBJ2-7 TRBV11-2 CASSFDRVGYEQYF TGTGCCAGCAGCTTTGACAGGGTTGGCTACGAGCAGTACTTC
many . TRBJ1-2 TRBV7-2 CASSPEGGGYTF TGTGCCAGCAGCCCCGAAGGCGGTGGCTACACCTTC
. TRBD2 TRBJ2-2 TRBV24-1 CATSDSSGRGTGELFF TGTGCCACCAGTGACTCCAGCGGGAGAGGAACCGGGGAGCTGTTTTTT
. . TRBJ1-2 TRBV7-3 CAGSQDLSGRIYGYTF TGTGCCGGCAGCCAAGATTTATCGGGGAGAATCTATGGCTACACCTTC
many . TRBJ2-2 TRBV5-1 CASSSDSGFTGELFF TGCGCCAGCAGCTCGGACAGCGGTTTTACCGGGGAGCTGTTTTTT
. . TRBJ2-7 TRBV2 CASSRFDSYEQYF TGTGCCAGCAGCAGGTTCGACTCCTACGAGCAGTACTTC
. . TRBJ2-2 TRBV11-2 CASSLSSGDTGELFF TGTGCCAGCAGCTTATCATCAGGGGACACCGGGGAGCTGTTTTTT